Shown below are 7 T cell receptor beta chains from a single sample sequenced in a study of T cells in Graves' hyperthyroidism and ophthalmopathy. Amplified TCR beta CDR3 regions came from RNA transcripts. An initial round of RT-PCR targeting the TCR CDR3 relied on the HTBI primer set. TCRdb used MiXCR to reprocess the multiplex PCR reads, holding one entry per CDR3 protein. Here the sample spans 300,000 to 450,000 distinct CDR3 sequences, approximately 17% being singletons. Specimen: blood. All receptors come from a man younger than 30 with Graves' ophthalmopathy.

This clonotype was observed a handful of times. The chain recombines TRBV10-3 with TRBJ1-1, with D possibly matching TRBD1 (5 bases). Looked up from germline, CDR1 is ENHRY and CDR2 is SYGVKD. V gave up 6 bases and J gave up 6 bases, with 17 bases separating them. This CDR3 spans 14 amino acids. In nucleotides, the CDR3 is TGTGCCATCAGCCCCCTTGGGGAAGGGGCTGAAGCTTTCTTT. It translates to CAISPLGEGAEAFF.

This chain links TRBV12-3 or TRBV12-4 with TRBJ1-1; D may be TRBD1 (5 bases). This CDR3 has 16 residues. Trimming stripped 8 bases from V and 0 bases from J, with 19 bases between. CDR3 loop: CASSPVRGGVNTEAFF. DNA of the CDR3: TGTGCCAGCTCACCAGTCCGCGGAGGGGTGAACACTGAAGCTTTCTTT.

At least ten counts were recorded for this clonotype. This sequence joins TRBV20-1 and TRBJ2-1, with a possible D match to TRBD1 (6 bases). Per the germline V gene, CDR1 is DFQATT and CDR2 is SNEGSKA (reference sequence). V was clipped by 3 bases and J by 0 bases, with 9 bases between them. The CDR3 is made up of 14 amino acids. The CDR3 coding sequence is TGCAGTGCTAGGAGGGGGAGCTCCTACAATGAGCAGTTCTTC. Its protein is CSARRGSSYNEQFF.

This clonotype was seen repeatedly, ten times or more. The CDR3 spells CSARDTVRSNYGYTF. The CDR3 DNA reads TGCAGTGCTAGAGATACAGTACGGTCTAACTATGGCTACACCTTC. The chain is built from TRBV20-1 and TRBJ1-2; D call uncertain. V dropped 0 bases and J dropped 0 bases, with 11 bases sitting between them. Germline values: CDR1 DFQATT, CDR2 SNEGSKA (reference sequence). The CDR3 totals 15 residues.

This sequence joins TRBV20-1 and TRBJ1-5, with D maybe TRBD1 (5 bases). CDR1 is DFQATT, CDR2 SNEGSKA, per germline (reference sequence). The V and J ends lost 6 bases and 3 bases respectively, with 12 bases between them. The CDR3 contains 13 residues. CDR3 sequence: CSALRQFNQPQHF. The CDR3 nucleotides read TGCAGTGCCTTACGACAGTTCAATCAGCCCCAGCATTTT.

This clonotype occurred many times. This chain joins TRBV27 and TRBJ1-1, with a weak D call TRBD1 (6 bases). V was shortened by 6 bases and J by 4 bases, with 15 bases between the two germline ends. From germline, CDR1 is MNHEY and CDR2 SMNVEV (reference sequence). The length of the CDR3 is 14 residues. The CDR3 DNA follows: TGTGCCAGCAGGGGGGGCCTCGCCAGCACTGAAGCTTTCTTT. The encoded protein is CASRGGLASTEAFF.

This clonotype was seen repeatedly, ten times or more. The chain has TRBV11-2 and TRBJ1-2; tentatively, D is TRBD1 (5 bases). The CDR3 consists of 15 residues. V was shortened by 3 bases and J by 3 bases, with 14 bases between the two germline ends. The germline V gene has CDR1 SGHAT and CDR2 FQNNGV. This CDR3 is CASSFDRGSYYGYTF. As DNA, the CDR3 is TGTGCCAGCAGCTTCGACCGGGGGAGCTACTATGGCTACACCTTC.